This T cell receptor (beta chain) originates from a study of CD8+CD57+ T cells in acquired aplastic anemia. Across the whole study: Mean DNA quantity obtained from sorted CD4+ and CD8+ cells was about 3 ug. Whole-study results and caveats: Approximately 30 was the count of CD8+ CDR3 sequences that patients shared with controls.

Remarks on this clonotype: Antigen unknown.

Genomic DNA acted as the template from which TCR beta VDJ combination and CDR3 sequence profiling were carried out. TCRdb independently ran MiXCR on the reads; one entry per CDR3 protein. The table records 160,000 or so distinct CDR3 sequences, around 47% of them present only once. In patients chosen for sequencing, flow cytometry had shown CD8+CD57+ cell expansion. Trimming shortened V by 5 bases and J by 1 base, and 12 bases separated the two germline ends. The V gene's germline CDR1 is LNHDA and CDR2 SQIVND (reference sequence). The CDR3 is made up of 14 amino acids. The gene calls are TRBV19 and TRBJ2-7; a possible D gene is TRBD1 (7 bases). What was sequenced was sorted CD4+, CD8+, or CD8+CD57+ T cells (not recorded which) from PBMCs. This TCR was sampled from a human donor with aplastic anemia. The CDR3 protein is CASSPEGQSYEQYF. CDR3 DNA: TGTGCCAGTAGTCCGGAGGGACAGTCCTACGAGCAGTACTTC.